Shown below are 30 T cell receptor beta chains from a single sample sequenced in a study of identifying expanded T cells in peripheral blood. Repertoires were generated with immunoSEQ multiplex PCR, while TCRdb's copy carries only in-frame clones and drops some. The top ten clones hold around a fifth of a sample with about 78,000 clones, about 88% of them seen once. Sample: blood. Every receptor here comes from a person aged 18-70 years in good health.

Only one count was recorded for this clone. V and J are TRBV19 and TRBJ2-3; no reliable D call. This CDR3 is built from 14 residues. Germline lookup yields CDR1 LNHDA and CDR2 SQIVND (reference sequence). V was cut by 6 bases and J by 0 bases, with 10 bases left in between. CDR3 DNA sequence: TGTGCCAGTAGCCTGACTGGCAGCACAGATACGCAGTATTTT. Translated: CASSLTGSTDTQYF.

The chain employs TRBV4-3 and TRBJ2-3; D perhaps matches TRBD1 (8 bases). Germline V gene sequence: CDR1 LGHNA, CDR2 YSLEER. Trimming shortened V by 6 bases and J by 2 bases, and 18 bases separated the two germline ends. The CDR3 sequence is 16 residues long. The CDR3 DNA follows: TGCGCCAGCAGGCGTACAGGGGGGGGGAACACAGATACGCAGTATTTT. As protein: CASRRTGGGNTDTQYF.

This sequence joins TRBV11-2 and TRBJ1-6; D is undetermined. This CDR3 comprises 16 residues. The germline V gene has CDR1 SGHAT and CDR2 FQNNGV. Trimming removed 0 bases at V and 5 bases at J, with 11 bases between. CDR3 amino acids: CASSLDRWTHNSPLHF. CDR3 DNA: TGTGCCAGCAGCTTAGACAGGTGGACCCATAATTCACCCCTCCACTTT.

The rearrangement uses TRBV7-9 and TRBJ2-5, with 15 bases lining up with TRBD2. CDR3 length: 16 amino acids. Germline CDR1 and CDR2: SEHNR and FQNEAQ (reference sequence). V lost 6 bases and J lost 6; bases outside the gene matches: 8. In DNA, the CDR3 is TGTGCCAGCAGTCGCGGACTAGCGGGGGGGCAGAAGACCCAGTACTTC. Protein sequence: CASSRGLAGGQKTQYF.

V is TRBV29-1 and J is TRBJ2-7, with unresolved D. This CDR3 has 11 residues. Trimming stripped 5 bases from V and 3 bases from J, with 8 bases between. CDR1 is SQVTM and CDR2 is ANQGSEA in the germline V gene. This CDR3 reads CSVKGLYEQYF. The CDR3 DNA follows: TGCAGCGTTAAGGGTCTCTACGAGCAGTACTTC.

This chain uses TRBV4-3 with TRBJ2-1; 8 bases are a match to TRBD1. The germline gives CDR1 LGHNA, CDR2 YSLEER. V shed 0 bases and J 6 bases; nucleotides not matched to a gene: 10. The CDR3 spans 17 residues. In DNA, the CDR3 is TGCGCCAGCAGCCAAGATCTCAGGGGGCGAGGAGGCAATGAGCAGTTCTTC. Protein sequence: CASSQDLRGRGGNEQFF.

The rearrangement uses TRBV6-6 and TRBJ1-5, with D possibly matching TRBD1 (6 bases). The CDR3 is 14 amino acids. Germline V gene lookup returns CDR1 MNHNY and CDR2 SVGAGI (reference sequence). The germline V and J ends were trimmed by 6 bases and 4 bases, with 13 bases remaining between them. CDR3 sequence: CASRLTGQNQPQHF. Here the CDR3 DNA reads TGTGCCAGCAGGCTAACAGGACAGAATCAGCCCCAGCATTTT.

The chain is built from TRBV5-1 and TRBJ2-7; tentative D call: TRBD1 (5 bases). The CDR3 runs to 12 residues. The ends were cut back, 5 bases at V and 6 bases at J, with 12 bases in the middle. CDR1 is SGHRS and CDR2 is YFSETQ in the germline V gene. The CDR3 DNA reads TGCGCCAGCAGTCGGGCAGGGATCGAGCAGTACTTC. Its translation is CASSRAGIEQYF. The full variable domain, in which reference TRBV5-1 and TRBJ2-7 provide the parts outside the CDR3, is KAGVTQTPRYLIKTRGQQVTLSCSPISGHRSVSWYQQTPGQGLQFLFEYFSETQRNKGNFPGRFSGRQFSNSRSEMNVSTLELGDSALYLCASSRAGIEQYFGPGTRLTVT.

The chain recombines TRBV28 with TRBJ2-2; D is unclear. CDR3 size: 13 residues. The ends were cut back, 6 bases at V and 3 bases at J, with 8 bases in the middle. Germline V gene lookup returns CDR1 MDHEN and CDR2 SYDVKM. The CDR3 sequence is CASSPVDTGELFF. The CDR3 region has the DNA TGTGCCAGCAGCCCCGTGGACACCGGGGAGCTGTTTTTT.

The V and J genes are TRBV28 and TRBJ2-3, with D perhaps TRBD1 or TRBD2 (5 bases each). V lost 8 bases and J lost 5, with 14 bases in between. Germline V gene sequence: CDR1 MDHEN, CDR2 SYDVKM. The CDR3 covers 13 residues. In DNA, the CDR3 is TGTGCCAGCTCGCAACATGGGGGAGATACGCAGTATTTT. This encodes CASSQHGGDTQYF.

The chain joins TRBV11-2 to TRBJ2-7; D may be TRBD2 (5 bases). The CDR3 sequence is 12 residues long. V was pared by 3 bases and J by 2 bases, with 5 bases between. Germline assignment: CDR1 SGHAT and CDR2 FQNNGV. CDR3 residues: CASSFGTYEQYF. In DNA, the CDR3 is TGTGCCAGCAGCTTCGGGACCTACGAGCAGTACTTC.

By sample fraction, this clone is medium-sized. The rearrangement links TRBV4-3 to TRBJ1-6; possibly TRBD1 for D (5 bases). Germline V gene data show CDR1 as LGHNA and CDR2 as YSLEER. V lost 4 bases and J 3 bases, leaving 16 bases between the germline ends. The CDR3 is 17 amino acids. The CDR3 nucleotides are TGCGCCAGCAGCCCCCGGGGGAGGCCAAACTATAATTCACCCCTCCACTTT. It encodes CASSPRGRPNYNSPLHF.

The chain uses TRBV2 and TRBJ2-5; 9 nucleotides match TRBD2. Germline V gene lookup returns CDR1 SNHLY and CDR2 FYNNEI. Trimming at V came to 6 bases and at J to 1 base, leaving 6 bases not matched to a gene. The CDR3 is 15 residues long. The CDR3 region is CASRLLAGAQETQYF. CDR3 bases: TGTGCCAGCAGGTTATTAGCGGGGGCCCAAGAGACCCAGTACTTC.

The chain carries TRBV7-2 and TRBJ1-4, with 9 bases identical to TRBD1. The CDR3 contains 15 residues. Germline V gives CDR1 SGHTA, CDR2 FQGNSA. The J segment lost 13 bases and the V segment lost 6 bases, leaving 15 bases of the junction unmatched. This CDR3 is CASSLVGQGGVALFF. The CDR3, as DNA: TGTGCCAGCAGTCTAGTGGGACAGGGTGGGGTGGCACTGTTTTTT.

The chain combines TRBV19 with TRBJ1-2, with no clear D. The length of the CDR3 is 17 residues. Germline V gives CDR1 LNHDA, CDR2 SQIVND (reference sequence). Trimming removed 6 bases at V and 4 bases at J, with 24 bases between. The CDR3 DNA is TGTGCCAGTAGCCGAGGAGAAGTGGTGCAAACGCCCTATGGCTACACCTTC. Translated, it gives CASSRGEVVQTPYGYTF.

This clone was seen once. V usage is TRBV4-2 and J usage is TRBJ2-7, with D perhaps assigned TRBD1 or TRBD2 (5 bases each). V was clipped by 0 bases and J by 7 bases, with 7 bases between them. Germline loops: CDR1 LGHNA, CDR2 YNFKEQ. The CDR3 has 12 residues. The CDR3 is CASSQDEGEQYF. CDR3 DNA: TGTGCCAGCAGCCAAGATGAGGGGGAGCAGTACTTC.

The chain has TRBV7-9 and TRBJ1-1; the D gene is possibly TRBD1 (5 bases). The CDR3 contains 16 residues. CDR1 SEHNR and CDR2 FQNEAQ come from the germline V gene (reference sequence). Trimming cost V 0 bases and J 1 base, with 12 bases left between them. The CDR3 DNA is TGTGCCAGCAGCTTAGCGGGCCGGGACCCGAACACTGAAGCTTTCTTT. This encodes CASSLAGRDPNTEAFF.

The gene calls are TRBV10-3 and TRBJ2-3; the match to TRBD1 covers 8 bases. The CDR3 has 15 amino acids. The J segment lost 4 bases and the V segment lost 6 bases, leaving 9 bases of the junction unmatched. CDR1 is ENHRY and CDR2 is SYGVKD in the germline V gene. CDR3 DNA: TGTGCCATCAGAACTAGACAGGGGACGGCAGATACGCAGTATTTT. It specifies CAIRTRQGTADTQYF.

J is TRBJ2-3 and V is TRBV9, with D perhaps assigned TRBD1 or TRBD2 (6 bases each). The CDR3 is made up of 15 amino acids. The V and J ends lost 4 bases and 5 bases respectively, with 17 bases between them. The germline gives CDR1 SGDLS, CDR2 YYNGEE. The CDR3 DNA is TGTGCCAGCAGCCCAGAGGGGGGTGTCGGAGATACGCAGTATTTT. It yields the protein CASSPEGGVGDTQYF.

This clone was seen a handful of times. CDR3: CASSRAVGSGGYTF. CDR3 bases: TGTGCCAGCAGTCGGGCGGTAGGGTCTGGTGGCTACACCTTC. This chain uses TRBV6-5 with TRBJ1-2; D is undetermined. CDR3 length: 14 amino acids. Trimming pared 5 bases from V and 7 bases from J, leaving 17 bases between. CDR1 and CDR2 (germline): MNHEY, SVGAGI.

This chain joins TRBV7-2 and TRBJ1-5, with TRBD1 as a possible D gene (6 bases). CDR1 SGHTA and CDR2 FQGNSA come from the germline V gene. This CDR3 has 15 residues. Trimming pared 5 bases from V and 4 bases from J, leaving 15 bases between. The DNA for the CDR3 is TGTGCCAGCAGCCCAGGTGGACAGACAAATCAGCCCCAGCATTTT. This sequence encodes CASSPGGQTNQPQHF.

This clone was seen a single time. The V gene is TRBV4-2, the J gene TRBJ2-1; 13 bases agree with TRBD2. Germline loops: CDR1 LGHNA, CDR2 YNFKEQ. The V segment lost 4 bases and the J segment 4 bases; nucleotides outside the gene matches: 7. The CDR3 loop spans 17 amino acids. The CDR3 sequence is CASSPWTSGGPYNEQFF. The CDR3 DNA sequence: TGTGCCAGCAGCCCCTGGACTAGCGGGGGCCCTTACAATGAGCAGTTCTTC.

V is TRBV7-9 and J is TRBJ2-2; possible D gene TRBD1, 6 bases. The CDR3 is made up of 16 amino acids. The germline CDR1 and CDR2 sequences are SEHNR and FQNEAQ (reference sequence). Deletions cut 5 bases from V and 4 bases from J, with 17 bases between. The CDR3 DNA reads TGTGCCAGCAGCCCCCCGGCAGGGGTGAGCACCGGGGAGCTGTTTTTT. It yields the protein CASSPPAGVSTGELFF.

The genes are TRBV7-9 and TRBJ1-4; 8 bases agree with TRBD1. The CDR3 is made up of 17 amino acids. Germline lookup yields CDR1 SEHNR and CDR2 FQNEAQ (reference sequence). The V segment lost 4 bases and the J segment 8 bases; nucleotides outside the gene matches: 15. The CDR3 spells CASSSTRQGMLWEKLFF. The DNA for the CDR3 is TGTGCCAGCAGCTCAACGAGACAGGGGATGTTGTGGGAAAAACTGTTTTTT.

The chain recombines TRBV18 with TRBJ1-1, with TRBD1 as a possible D gene (6 bases). Germline V lookup: CDR1 KGHSH, CDR2 LQKENI. V was trimmed by 3 bases and J by 4 bases, leaving 15 bases between them. The CDR3 has 15 residues. The chain's CDR3 is CASSPRRGGPTEAFF. The DNA for the CDR3 is TGTGCCAGCTCACCCCGGCGGGGGGGGCCCACTGAAGCTTTCTTT.

This clone was observed a handful of times. The CDR3 end shows no conserved phenylalanine or tryptophan, and so a read error is likely. The DNA is omitted, as the CDR3 cannot be located on it reliably, and the CDR3 follows TCRdb's listing. The chain recombines TRBV7-4 with TRBJ1-3; the table's TRBD1 call for D was not verified on the DNA. Counting both end residues, the CDR3 totals 9 amino acids. Germline V lookup: CDR1 SGHVT, CDR2 SQSDAQ. This CDR3 is CASSPLAPT.

The CDR3 DNA reads as TGCGCCGACAGGGTCGGGGATTCACCCCTCCACTTT. Amino acids: CADRVGDSPLHF. The chain links TRBV10-1 to TRBJ1-6; 7 nucleotides match TRBD1. CDR3 size: 12 residues. From germline, CDR1 is WNHNN and CDR2 SYGVQD (reference sequence). The J segment lost 8 bases and the V segment lost 11 bases, leaving 6 bases of the junction unmatched.

This chain uses TRBV19 with TRBJ1-5; TRBD1 is a possible D gene (6 bases). This CDR3 comprises 14 residues. Trimming removed 5 bases from V and 7 bases from J, with 15 bases in between. CDR1 and CDR2 (germline): LNHDA, SQIVND (reference sequence). The CDR3 nucleotides are TGTGCCAGTAGTCCCGGGTGGGGGCCCCAGCCCCAGCATTTT. This codes for CASSPGWGPQPQHF.

The chain carries TRBV11-2 and TRBJ2-2; 9 nucleotides line up with TRBD2. Germline lookup yields CDR1 SGHAT and CDR2 FQNNGV. J gave up 1 base and V 7 bases, and 4 bases lay outside the gene matches. The length of the CDR3 is 15 residues. CDR3 nucleotides: TGTGCCAGCACCCCGACTAGCGGGAACACCGGGGAGCTGTTTTTT. It codes for CASTPTSGNTGELFF.

The CDR3 region is CASSSGLREQYF. The CDR3 bases are TGTGCCAGCAGCTCAGGGTTACGCGAGCAGTACTTC. V usage is TRBV13 and J usage is TRBJ2-7; D perhaps matches TRBD1 (5 bases). The ends were cut back, 4 bases at V and 6 bases at J, with 10 bases in the middle. The CDR3 sequence is 12 residues long. The germline V gene has CDR1 PRHDT and CDR2 FYEKMQ (reference sequence).